This T cell receptor (beta chain) was captured in a study of cytomegalovirus exposure and HLA in healthy donors. The PCR made use of 60 Vbeta and 13 Jbeta primers. Here immunoSEQ multiplex PCR was the method, and the copy in TCRdb shows in-frame clones only, minus some. The sample comprises approximately 170,000 clones, roughly 84% of which are singletons, and approximately 2.5% rests with the top ten. This sequence originates from a man in his thirties or forties in good health and CMV-seropositive. Sequencing used PBMCs.

The CDR3 sequence: CAGRTNGQGTGELFF. In DNA, the CDR3 is TGCGCCGGCCGTACAAATGGACAGGGGACCGGGGAGCTGTTTTTT. The genes are TRBV10-1 and TRBJ2-2; 9 bases agree with TRBD1. CDR3 length: 15 residues. V gave up 11 bases and J gave up 5 bases; unmatched junction bases: 12. The V gene's germline CDR1 is WNHNN and CDR2 SYGVQD (reference sequence).